These 11 T cell receptor beta chains came from one sample sequenced in a study of technical replicates of blood from several donors. TCRdb's copy holds only in-frame clones and misses some; the assay was immunoSEQ multiplex PCR. The sample contains roughly 65,000 clones, over 75% of which appear only once. The specimen sequenced was PBMCs. The receptors here all came from a human donor in good health. Some clones in this sample may be carry-over from other donors' samples.

The chain is built from TRBV21-1 and TRBJ2-7; TRBD2, as called in the table, went unchecked against the DNA. TRBV21-1 counts as a pseudogene. The CDR3 totals 15 residues. The CDR3 DNA reads TGTGCCAGCAGCAAAGGGAGCGGGCTAAGCTACGAGCAGTACTTC. Translated: CASSKGSGLSYEQYF.

This clone showed up just once. The chain joins TRBV9 to TRBJ2-3, with 8 nucleotides matching TRBD2. There are 15 residues in the CDR3. Per germline, CDR1 SGDLS and CDR2 YYNGEE. The trim removed 0 bases at V and 5 bases at J, leaving 5 bases unmatched. The CDR3 is CASSVDGGAGDTQYF. CDR3 DNA sequence: TGTGCCAGCAGCGTAGACGGGGGGGCCGGAGATACGCAGTATTTT. Looking up the rest from reference TRBV9 and TRBJ2-3 gives the full variable domain: DSGVTQTPKHLITATGQRVTLRCSPRSGDLSVYWYQQSLDQGLQFLIQYYNGEERAKGNILERFSAQQFPDLHSELNLSSLELGDSALYFCASSVDGGAGDTQYFGPGTRLTVL.

The chain has TRBV12-5 and TRBJ2-3, with TRBD1 identical over 7 bases. V lost 5 bases and J lost 3; bases outside the gene matches: 11. Germline V gene lookup returns CDR1 LGHNT and CDR2 FRNRAP. The CDR3 extends over 16 amino acids. The CDR3 sequence is CASGTGVKVSTDTQYF. CDR3 DNA sequence: TGTGCTAGTGGTACAGGGGTTAAGGTGTCAACAGATACGCAGTATTTT.

The genes are TRBV11-2 and TRBJ1-1; D is ambiguous. CDR1 and CDR2 from the germline V gene are SGHAT and FQNNGV. Trimming left V 2 bases short and J 8 bases short, with 18 bases between. The CDR3 loop spans 15 amino acids. The CDR3 loop reads CASSLTRDMQNEAFF. In DNA form, the CDR3 reads TGTGCCAGCAGCTTAACCCGCGACATGCAAAACGAAGCTTTCTTT.

This chain joins TRBV11-2 and TRBJ2-3, with TRBD2 identical over 8 bases. CDR1 is SGHAT, CDR2 FQNNGV, per germline. This CDR3 is 16 amino acids long. V dropped 3 bases and J dropped 1; count of bases not matched to a gene: 6. CDR3 in amino acids: CASSLAGRGGTDTQYF. The CDR3 nucleotides are TGTGCCAGCAGCTTGGCGGGGCGGGGGGGCACAGATACGCAGTATTTT.

The chain links TRBV28 to TRBJ2-1, with TRBD2 as a possible D gene (6 bases). This CDR3 has 12 residues. V dropped 8 bases and J dropped 10 bases, with 15 bases sitting between them. Per the germline V gene, CDR1 is MDHEN and CDR2 is SYDVKM. CDR3 DNA: TGTGCCAGCGGTAGGCGGGATGGCGAGCAGTTCTTC. Translation gives CASGRRDGEQFF.

The V and J genes are TRBV6-5 and TRBJ1-2; no clear D. V lost 6 bases and J lost 3, with 11 bases in between. Germline V gene lookup returns CDR1 MNHEY and CDR2 SVGAGI. CDR3 size: 13 residues. The CDR3 sequence is CASSFLRDYGYTF. CDR3 nucleotide sequence: TGTGCCAGCAGCTTTCTAAGAGACTATGGCTACACCTTC.

The count of this clone is one. The CDR3 here is CASSTLDEQFF. CDR3 sequence (DNA): TGTGCCAGTAGTACTTTAGATGAGCAGTTCTTC. The chain carries TRBV19 and TRBJ2-1; D gene unclear. This CDR3 contains 11 residues. CDR1 LNHDA and CDR2 SQIVND come from the germline V gene (reference sequence). V lost 4 bases to trimming and J lost 8 bases, with 6 bases between them.

The chain combines TRBV4-1 with TRBJ1-2; TRBD1 agrees at 9 bases. CDR1 MGHRA and CDR2 YSYEKL come from the germline V gene. The junction had 3 bases not matched to a gene; V was cut back by 0 bases and J by 4 bases. The CDR3 has 15 residues. The CDR3 reads CASSQEQGAGYGYTF. The CDR3 DNA follows: TGCGCCAGCAGCCAAGAACAGGGGGCAGGCTATGGCTACACCTTC.

V and J are TRBV6-5 and TRBJ1-2; TRBD1 matches at 9 bases. After removal of 2 bases from V and 4 bases from J, the junction contained 8 bases not matched to a gene. CDR1 and CDR2 from the germline V gene are MNHEY and SVGAGI. This CDR3 region has 16 residues. The CDR3 sequence is CASSYNRGQGAYGYTF. The CDR3 DNA sequence: TGTGCCAGCAGTTACAACCGGGGACAGGGTGCCTATGGCTACACCTTC.

A single count supports this clone. The chain joins TRBV5-1 to TRBJ1-4, with a weak D call TRBD1 (5 bases). The CDR3 totals 15 residues. Germline CDR1 is SGHRS and CDR2 is YFSETQ. The V and J ends lost 1 base and 1 base respectively, with 8 bases between them. The CDR3 spells CASSLPGGTNEKLFF. Here the CDR3 DNA reads TGCGCCAGCAGCTTGCCGGGGGGAACTAATGAAAAACTGTTTTTT.